This T cell receptor (beta chain) emerged from a study of radiotherapy plus CTLA-4 blockade in lung cancer. Study-wide background: Objective responses were observed in 18% of patients, and disease control was achieved by roughly 30%.

The CDR3 totals 15 residues. V lost 4 bases and J lost 1, with 13 bases in between. CDR1 and CDR2 (germline): SGHDN, FVKESK. Study outcomes and limitations: Early clonal dynamics of blood T cells, together with interferon-beta, were reported as the best response predictor. Among blood TCR repertoires after radiotherapy plus ipilimumab, tumor-derived clones expanded.

To note about this clone: What it recognizes is unknown.

TCRdb keeps only in-frame clones here, not all; method: immunoSEQ multiplex PCR. Of around 99,000 clones listed, about 91% are singletons. This sequence joins TRBV14 and TRBJ2-5, with D possibly being TRBD2 (5 bases). The receptor comes from a human donor with non-small cell lung cancer that progressed on radiotherapy plus ipilimumab. Sequencing was performed on peripheral blood, taken from a patient treated with radiotherapy plus ipilimumab. The CDR3 region is CASSLIRGVQETQYF. The CDR3 DNA follows: TGTGCCAGCAGCCTAATCCGGGGAGTCCAAGAGACCCAGTACTTC.